The rows below give T cell receptor beta chains drawn from one sample of a study of cytomegalovirus exposure and HLA in healthy donors. Method: immunoSEQ multiplex PCR; TCRdb's copy keeps in-frame clones and lacks some. The sample yields under 150,000 clones, over 80% seen once. The sample was PBMCs. The receptors derive from a boy younger than 18 in good health and CMV-seronegative. The CDR3 runs from the conserved cysteine through the conserved F or W. The order of the fields is J gene, clone size, V gene, D gene, CDR3 DNA, CDR3 protein. The D gene is left open where the match is weak. Some rows mark clone size as missing; the rest say once, few, many or name a class of expanded clone.

>TRBJ2-7|.|TRBV7-9|.
TGTGCCAGCAGCCTGACAGCGAGCTACGAGCAGTACTTC
CASSLTASYEQYF
>TRBJ2-5|.|TRBV7-8|TRBD1
TGTGCCAGCAGCGGACAGGGGCAAGAGACCCAGTACTTC
CASSGQGQETQYF
>TRBJ1-1|few|TRBV7-9|.
TGTGCCAGCAGCTTAGTTGAGGGTCGGGCTTTCTTT
CASSLVEGRAFF
>TRBJ2-7|.|TRBV4-2|.
TGTGCCAGCAGCCAAGATGATAGCTCCACAGGCGAGCAGTACTTC
CASSQDDSSTGEQYF
>TRBJ2-7|.|TRBV4-1|.
TGCGCCAGCAGCCGGGGCAGTTACGCCTACGAGCAGTACTTC
CASSRGSYAYEQYF
>TRBJ2-6|.|TRBV4-1|.
TGCGCCAGCAGCCAAGAGGCCAGCTCTGGGGCCAACGTCCTGATTTTC
CASSQEASSGANVLIF
>TRBJ1-5|.|TRBV4-1|.
TGCGCCAGCAGCCAAGACGGGGGTCTTGGGAATCAGCCCCAGCATTTT
CASSQDGGLGNQPQHF
>TRBJ1-2|.|TRBV2|TRBD1
TGTGCCAGCCTACCACGGTCCGGGACAGGGAATAGCTATGGCTACACCTTC
CASLPRSGTGNSYGYTF
>TRBJ2-7|once|TRBV2|TRBD1
TGTGCCAGCAGAGGACAGGGTTGGGACGAGCAGTACTTC
CASRGQGWDEQYF
>TRBJ2-5|once|TRBV30|TRBD2
TGTGCCTGGAGCACCCTTAGCGGGAGCGAGGAGACCCAGTACTTC
CAWSTLSGSEETQYF
>TRBJ2-3|.|TRBV30|TRBD2
TGTGCCTGCCGCCAGGCGGGAGCAACAGATACGCAGTATTTT
CACRQAGATDTQYF
>TRBJ2-1|.|TRBV6-5|.
TGTGCCAGCAGCGTGACAGAAGACCTATACAATGAGCAGTTCTTC
CASSVTEDLYNEQFF
>TRBJ1-2|.|TRBV7-2|.
TGTGCCAGCAGCTTGGGGGGGGACTATGGCTACACCTTC
CASSLGGDYGYTF
>TRBJ2-2|.|TRBV18|.
TGTGCCAGCTCACCATATGCCACTTTCACCGGGGAGCTGTTTTTT
CASSPYATFTGELFF
>TRBJ2-2|few|TRBV4-1|.
TGCGCCAGCAGCCTCGGCGGGACGGAGCTGTTTTTT
CASSLGGTELFF
>TRBJ1-1|.|TRBV30|.
TGTGCCTGGAGCTCCGGGAGGGGTGCTGAAGCTTTCTTT
CAWSSGRGAEAFF
>TRBJ2-1|.|TRBV4-1|TRBD1
TGCGCCAGCAGCCAAGATCCTCGGGACAGGGGCAATGAGCAGTTCTTC
CASSQDPRDRGNEQFF
>TRBJ1-4|.|TRBV5-4|.
TGTGCCAGCAGTTTCCAAGAAGGGAGTGAAAAACTGTTTTTT
CASSFQEGSEKLFF
>TRBJ2-3|.|TRBV6-5|.
TGTGCCAGCCACAGTGGGAGTGGGCCAGATACGCAGTATTTT
CASHSGSGPDTQYF
>TRBJ1-1|.|TRBV14|.
TGTGCCAGCAGCCAAGAAGTAGGGGGGAACACTGAAGCTTTCTTT
CASSQEVGGNTEAFF
>TRBJ2-7|.|TRBV4-2|.
TGTGCCAGCAGCCAAGAACTAGTACACGAGCAGTACTTC
CASSQELVHEQYF
>TRBJ2-5|.|TRBV30|TRBD2
TGTGCCTGGAGCGGGACTAGCGGGAGAGGCTCAGAGACCCAGTACTTC
CAWSGTSGRGSETQYF
>TRBJ1-2|.|TRBV5-1|.
TGCGCCAGCAGCTTGGCGTCGACAGAAGTCAACTATGGCTACACCTTC
CASSLASTEVNYGYTF
>TRBJ1-2|.|TRBV27|TRBD1
TGTGCCAGCAGTCGAGGACAGGGGGCTTATGGCTACACCTTC
CASSRGQGAYGYTF
>TRBJ2-5|.|TRBV27|.
TGTGCCAGCAGATATGGGGCACAAGAGACCCAGTACTTC
CASRYGAQETQYF
>TRBJ1-5|once|TRBV19|.
TGTGCCAGTACTTGGGAGGGGTCGGGCAATCAGCCCCAGCATTTT
CASTWEGSGNQPQHF
>TRBJ1-2|.|TRBV29-1|.
TGCAGCGTTGATAGACAGAACTATGGCTACACCTTC
CSVDRQNYGYTF
>TRBJ1-1|.|TRBV6-5|.
TGTGCCAGCAGTAGGACAGTGGACACTGAAGCTTTCTTT
CASSRTVDTEAFF
>TRBJ1-4|.|TRBV9|.
TGTGCCAGCAGCGTAGGACAGAAGGAAGGTGAAAAACTGTTTTTT
CASSVGQKEGEKLFF
>TRBJ2-2|.|TRBV19|TRBD1
TGTGCCAGTAGTACGATCGACAGGGGGTACACCGGGGAGCTGTTTTTT
CASSTIDRGYTGELFF
>TRBJ2-7|once|TRBV27|.
TGTGCCAGCAGTTTATCAGTGGCGGGGGCGGACGAGCAGTACTTC
CASSLSVAGADEQYF
>TRBJ1-2|.|TRBV4-1|TRBD1
TGCGCCAGCAGGCTCCCGGGACAGGGGAACCTTAACTATGGCTACACCTTC
CASRLPGQGNLNYGYTF
>TRBJ1-1|.|TRBV5-4|TRBD1
TGTGCCAGCAGCTTACGGACAGGGGGCATGGGCACTGAAGCTTTCTTT
CASSLRTGGMGTEAFF
>TRBJ2-1|once|TRBV4-1|.
TGCGCCAGCAGCCAAGATCCAGGAGAGGGCCCCCGCAATGAGCAGTTCTTC
CASSQDPGEGPRNEQFF
>TRBJ2-7|.|TRBV25-1|TRBD1
TGTGCCAGCAGTGGGACAGGTGGCGAGCAGTACTTC
CASSGTGGEQYF
>TRBJ2-1|.|TRBV9|TRBD2
TGTGCCAGCAGCGTCGGCGGGAGGGACAATGAGCAGTTCTTC
CASSVGGRDNEQFF
>TRBJ2-1|.|TRBV5-6|TRBD2
TGTGCCAGCAGGCCGGGACTAGCGGGCTACAATGAGCAGTTCTTC
CASRPGLAGYNEQFF